The text below deals with one TCR beta chain. Use of 60 Vbeta and 13 Jbeta primers characterized the PCR. TCRdb keeps only in-frame clones here, not all; method: immunoSEQ multiplex PCR. The repertoire holds 200,000 to 300,000 clones, with about 81% as singletons. This sample is drawn from a study of cytomegalovirus exposure and HLA in healthy donors. The overall study: Falling in the Caucasian-associated ancestry cluster were about 83% of 398 genotyped donors.

This CDR3 has 15 residues. With 7 bases removed from V and 4 bases from J, the gap between germline ends came to 20 bases. Germline-derived CDR1 and CDR2 are MNHNS and SASEGT. The clonotype comes from a middle-aged woman in good health and CMV-seropositive. The chain joins TRBV6-1 to TRBJ2-7; D gene ambiguous. Specimen: PBMCs. The CDR3 region has the DNA TGTGCCAGCACCAAAGTCTCCGGGTCTGGATACGAGCAGTACTTC. Encoded protein: CASTKVSGSGYEQYF.